This T cell receptor beta chain was sequenced for a study of T cell responses to AZD1222 COVID-19 vaccine. As regards this clone: What it binds is unknown.

Only in-frame clones appear in the TCRdb table, and some are missing; sequencing was by immunoSEQ multiplex PCR. The sample holds 150,000 to 200,000 clones, more than 90% seen once. Looked up from germline, CDR1 is LNHDA and CDR2 is SQIVND (reference sequence). The trim removed 3 bases at V and 8 bases at J, leaving 12 bases unmatched. The CDR3 contains 16 residues. General study results and limits: Females made up more of the donors, who were largely white British, and clonal diversity may have come out too low. Across spike, vaccine-associated CD4 TCRs were found, dominant at 160-218 and 743-854.

The rearrangement uses TRBV19 and TRBJ2-1; 8 bases agree with TRBD1. Specimen: peripheral blood, collected 28 days after the second dose of the MenACWY control vaccine. The sequence was obtained from an adult who received the MenACWY meningococcal vaccine as a control. CDR3 loop: CASSIRRDRYGDEQFF. DNA for the CDR3: TGTGCCAGTAGTATCCGCCGGGACAGGTACGGCGATGAGCAGTTCTTC.